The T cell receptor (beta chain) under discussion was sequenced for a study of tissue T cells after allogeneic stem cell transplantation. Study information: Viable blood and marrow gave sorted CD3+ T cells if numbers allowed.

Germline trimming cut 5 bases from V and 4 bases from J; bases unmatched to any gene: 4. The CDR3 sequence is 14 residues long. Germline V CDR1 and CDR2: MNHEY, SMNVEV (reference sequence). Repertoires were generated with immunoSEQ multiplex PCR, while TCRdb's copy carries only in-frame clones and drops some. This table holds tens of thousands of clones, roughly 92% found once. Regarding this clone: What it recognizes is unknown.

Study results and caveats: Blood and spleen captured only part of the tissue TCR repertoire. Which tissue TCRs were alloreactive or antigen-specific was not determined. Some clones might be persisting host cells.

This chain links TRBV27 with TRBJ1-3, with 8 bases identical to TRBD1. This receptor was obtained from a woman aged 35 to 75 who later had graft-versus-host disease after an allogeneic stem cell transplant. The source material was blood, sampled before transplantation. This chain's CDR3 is CASSLRDRGNTIYF. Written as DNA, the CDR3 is TGTGCCAGCAGTCTCCGGGACAGGGGAAACACCATATATTTT.